This T cell receptor (beta chain) was captured in a study of beta chain features in type 1 diabetes. Study details: Patients were similar to healthy donors in age and gender (as well as in cell yields).

The entirety of the isolated RNA underwent reverse transcription, so expressed TCRB transcripts were sequenced. Here immunoSEQ multiplex PCR was the method, and the copy in TCRdb shows in-frame clones only, minus some. The sample contains 140,000 or so clones, about 10% of which appear only once. Details on this clone: Its antigen is currently unknown.

Looked up from germline, CDR1 is MNHNY and CDR2 is SVGAGI (reference sequence). V lost 0 bases and J lost 6, with 8 bases in between. The CDR3 covers 13 residues. Study-wide findings and caveats: Healthy donors had naive, central memory and Treg TCRB repertoires that appeared less similar than those seen among patients. At VDJ recombination sites, type 1 diabetes patients had fewer insertions and more deleted nucleotides.

Specimen: naive CD4+ T cells from blood. This TCR derives from a man in his late teens or twenties in good health. The V and J genes are TRBV6-6 and TRBJ1-2; no firm D call. CDR3 coding DNA: TGTGCCAGCAGTTACTCAGGCGGGGATGGCTACACCTTC. The encoded protein is CASSYSGGDGYTF.